The next 14 T cell receptor beta chains were all read from a single sample in a study of cytomegalovirus exposure and HLA in healthy donors. Primers for the PCR totalled 60 Vbeta and 13 Jbeta. Clones were sequenced by immunoSEQ multiplex PCR, and TCRdb holds only the in-frame ones, with some missing. Among tens of thousands of clones listed, around a tenth were seen once. What was sequenced was PBMCs. All receptors derive from a man between 60 and 75 years old in good health and CMV-seropositive.

This clone has only a few counts. The chain employs TRBV6-5 and TRBJ2-7, with D possibly being TRBD1 (6 bases). The CDR3 has 15 amino acids. Germline V gives CDR1 MNHEY, CDR2 SVGAGI. Trimming removed 0 bases from V and 2 bases from J, with 11 bases in between. The CDR3 here is CASSYSIGQTYEQYV. As DNA, the CDR3 is TGTGCCAGCAGTTACTCGATCGGACAGACCTACGAGCAGTACGTC.

The rearrangement links TRBV4-2 to TRBJ2-3, with 8 bases that match TRBD2. Germline loops: CDR1 LGHNA, CDR2 YNFKEQ. The CDR3 is made up of 18 amino acids. J was trimmed by 9 bases and V by 4 bases; bases with no gene match: 21. The CDR3: CASSPPQAIAGTYGTQYF. DNA of the CDR3: TGTGCCAGCAGCCCCCCCCAGGCAATAGCGGGAACTTATGGAACGCAGTATTTT.

This sequence joins TRBV5-1 and TRBJ2-1, with a weak D call TRBD1 (5 bases). The CDR3 has 14 residues. V shed 0 bases and J shed 9 bases, with 13 bases lying between them. Per the germline V gene, CDR1 is SGHRS and CDR2 is YFSETQ. The CDR3 sequence: CASSLEVGVGEQFF. The CDR3 DNA sequence: TGCGCCAGCAGCTTGGAGGTAGGGGTGGGTGAGCAGTTCTTC.

In this sample, this clone turned up a few times. The chain uses TRBV30 and TRBJ1-5; a weak D match, TRBD1 (6 bases). The CDR3 length is 14 residues. Deletions cut 3 bases from V and 8 bases from J, with 17 bases between. Germline V gene lookup returns CDR1 GTSNPN and CDR2 SVGIG (reference sequence). CDR3 amino acids: CAWRGRGLREPQHF. The CDR3 DNA reads TGTGCCTGGAGAGGCAGGGGCCTACGGGAGCCCCAGCATTTT.

This clone has more than one count but fewer than ten. The CDR3, as DNA: TGTGCCAGCTCACCAGCGGGACAGAACAATGAGCAGTTCTTC. This encodes CASSPAGQNNEQFF. The chain joins TRBV18 to TRBJ2-1; possibly TRBD1 for D (7 bases). Trimming shortened V by 2 bases and J by 5 bases, and 10 bases separated the two germline ends. The CDR3 length is 14 residues. Germline values: CDR1 KGHSH, CDR2 LQKENI.

The table lists this clone with a few counts. The V and J genes are TRBV9 and TRBJ1-1, with a possible D match to TRBD1 (6 bases). This CDR3 contains 13 residues. Germline V gene data show CDR1 as SGDLS and CDR2 as YYNGEE. V lost 2 bases and J 2 bases, leaving 7 bases between the germline ends. This CDR3 reads CASSVRGNTEAFF. The CDR3, as DNA: TGTGCCAGCAGCGTCAGGGGTAACACTGAAGCTTTCTTT.

This clone was detected a few times. The chain uses TRBV5-6 and TRBJ2-2; D not resolved. The CDR3 has 15 residues. Germline V gives CDR1 SGHDT, CDR2 YYEEEE. V gave up 4 bases and J gave up 3 bases, with 13 bases separating them. CDR3 loop: CASSPYRQDTGELFF. As DNA, the CDR3 is TGTGCCAGCAGCCCTTATCGACAAGACACCGGGGAGCTGTTTTTT.

V gene TRBV27 combines with J gene TRBJ1-1; D may be TRBD1 (6 bases). With 2 bases removed from V and 11 bases from J, the gap between germline ends came to 15 bases. The CDR3 covers 13 residues. From germline, CDR1 is MNHEY and CDR2 SMNVEV (reference sequence). The CDR3 sequence: CASSLLDTGLAFF. DNA of the CDR3: TGTGCCAGCAGTTTACTTGATACAGGGTTGGCTTTCTTT.

This clone came up a few times. The CDR3 reads CASSLGQATNEKLFF. CDR3 nucleotide sequence: TGTGCCAGCAGCTTAGGACAGGCCACTAATGAAAAACTGTTTTTT. The V and J genes are TRBV7-2 and TRBJ1-4; perhaps TRBD1 as D (6 bases). Germline CDR1 reads SGHTA; CDR2 reads FQGNSA. V was trimmed by 1 base and J by 2 bases, leaving 8 bases between them. The CDR3 has 15 residues.

The chain has TRBV9 and TRBJ1-4; TRBD1 matches at 8 bases. The ends lost 3 bases at V and 0 bases at J; junction bases unmatched: 7. Per germline, CDR1 SGDLS and CDR2 YYNGEE. The CDR3 runs 17 residues. CDR3 DNA: TGTGCCAGCAGCGCCGGACAGGGAATATCAACTAATGAAAAACTGTTTTTT. This codes for CASSAGQGISTNEKLFF. Drawing the rest from reference TRBV9 and TRBJ1-4, the complete variable domain is DSGVTQTPKHLITATGQRVTLRCSPRSGDLSVYWYQQSLDQGLQFLIQYYNGEERAKGNILERFSAQQFPDLHSELNLSSLELGDSALYFCASSAGQGISTNEKLFFGSGTQLSVL.

This sequence joins TRBV6-4 and TRBJ2-2, with D perhaps matching TRBD1 (6 bases). V was pared by 5 bases and J by 3 bases, with 10 bases between. CDR1 and CDR2 from the germline V gene are MRHNA and SNTAGT. The length of the CDR3 is 14 residues. This CDR3 reads CASSMDSYTGELFF. CDR3 DNA sequence: TGTGCCAGCAGTATGGACAGTTACACCGGGGAGCTGTTTTTT.

The chain employs TRBV5-6 and TRBJ1-4; D call uncertain. Trimming stripped 1 base from V and 0 bases from J, with 4 bases between. The germline V gene has CDR1 SGHDT and CDR2 YYEEEE. This CDR3 spans 14 amino acids. DNA for the CDR3: TGTGCCAGCAGCTTGCCCGCAACTAATGAAAAACTGTTTTTT. Its protein product is CASSLPATNEKLFF.

This clone was seen a handful of times. The rearrangement uses TRBV20-1 and TRBJ2-1, with D perhaps matching TRBD2 (5 bases). V was shortened by 5 bases and J by 9 bases, with 11 bases between the two germline ends. The CDR3 length is 11 residues. The germline CDR1 and CDR2 sequences are DFQATT and SNEGSKA (reference sequence). CDR3 residues: CSAWTLSEQFF. CDR3 sequence (DNA): TGCAGTGCTTGGACTCTTTCTGAGCAGTTCTTC.

The table lists this clone with a few counts. This rearrangement joins TRBV28 to TRBJ2-7; 8 bases match TRBD2. J gave up 0 bases and V 5 bases, and 3 bases lay outside the gene matches. There are 14 residues in the CDR3. Looked up from germline, CDR1 is MDHEN and CDR2 is SYDVKM. CDR3 residues: CASSLAGSSYEQYF. The CDR3 DNA sequence: TGTGCCAGCAGTCTAGCGGGTTCCTCCTACGAGCAGTACTTC.